This record concerns one T cell receptor beta chain sequence. Its antigen is unidentified. This sample is drawn from a study of OX40 agonist ivuxolimab in advanced cancers. About the study: Ivuxolimab, an antibody acting as an agonist of OX40 (CD134), was used to treat patients. The dose-escalation cohort was just under 85% male, with a mean age of about 56 years, ranging about 23 to 90.

The study's findings and limits: Among T cells, CD8+ cells averaged more expanded clones than CD4+ cells.

Sequencing used immunoSEQ multiplex PCR; TCRdb keeps in-frame clones, though not all of them. The sample records around 51,000 clones, more than 65% being singletons. This CDR3 spans 14 amino acids. Germline loops: CDR1 MNHEY, CDR2 SMNVEV (reference sequence). V shed 6 bases and J shed 7 bases, with 18 bases lying between them. The source material was CD4+ or CD8+ T cells sorted from blood, sampled in a trial of the OX40 agonist ivuxolimab. The chain employs TRBV27 and TRBJ1-2, with unresolved D. This TCR came from an adult with an advanced solid tumor such as melanoma, head and neck, liver or kidney cancer. The CDR3 protein is CASRVNSPEGGYTF. The CDR3 bases are TGTGCCAGCAGGGTTAACAGTCCCGAGGGTGGCTACACCTTC.